These T cell receptor beta chains were read from a single sample in a study of blood T cell repertoires in COVID-19. Clones were read by immunoSEQ multiplex PCR, and TCRdb kept only the in-frame ones, dropping some. Of about 150,000 clones listed, roughly 90% are singletons. Sequenced material: peripheral blood. These TCRs come from a man aged 55 to 69 with active or convalescent COVID-19. Both conserved end residues are part of each CDR3. D genes are given only for firm matches. The size field is filled for only some rows; it gives once, few, many or a size class.

>TRBV20-1|TRBJ2-7|.|.
TGCAGTGCTAGTCAGGACGAGCAGTACTTC
CSASQDEQYF
>TRBV3-1/TRBV3-2|TRBJ1-6|.|.
TGTGCCAGCAGCCAAGACAGGGGCCTTTATAATTCACCCCTCCACTTT
CASSQDRGLYNSPLHF
>TRBV3-1/TRBV3-2|TRBJ1-2|TRBD1|.
TGTGCCAGCAGCCACGCTGACAGGGGCGATGGCTACACCTTC
CASSHADRGDGYTF
>TRBV6-6|TRBJ2-1|.|.
TGTGCCAGCAGTGGGGGGGACAGGTTTTTCTTC
CASSGGDRFFF
>TRBV19|TRBJ2-6|TRBD2|.
TGTGCCAGTAGACTCGGACTAGCGGGAGCTGGGGCCAACGTCCTGACTTTC
CASRLGLAGAGANVLTF
>TRBV27|TRBJ2-3|.|.
TGTGCCAGCAGCTTCTTTGAGACTTCGGGAGATACGCAGTATTTT
CASSFFETSGDTQYF
>TRBV21-1|TRBJ2-1|.|.
TGTGCCAGCAGCAAAGCAGGAAACAGCCAGAGCTCCTACAATGAGCAGTTCTTC
CASSKAGNSQSSYNEQFF
>TRBV6-5|TRBJ1-6|TRBD1|.
TGTGCCAGCAGTTACTCCAGACAGGGGAATTCACCCCTCCACTTT
CASSYSRQGNSPLHF
>TRBV18|TRBJ1-2|.|.
TGTGCCAGCTCACCTGCAGGCACAAACTATGGCTACACCTTC
CASSPAGTNYGYTF
>TRBV7-2|TRBJ1-5|TRBD1|.
TGTGCCAGCAGCCCAGACAGGGGAGAAGGTCAGCCCCAGCATTTT
CASSPDRGEGQPQHF
>TRBV27|TRBJ2-7|TRBD2|.
TGTGCCAGCAGTTTCGGGACTAGCGGAATATACGAGCAGTACTTC
CASSFGTSGIYEQYF
>TRBV2|TRBJ1-3|.|once
TGTGCCAGCCGAGACAGCCCCTCTGGAAACACCATATATTTT
CASRDSPSGNTIYF
>TRBV9|TRBJ2-5|TRBD2|.
TGTGCCAGCAGCGTAGGACTAGCCGGTGGGACCCAGTACTTC
CASSVGLAGGTQYF
>TRBV7-8|TRBJ1-5|.|.
TGTGCCAGCAGCTTAGAGGGCAGGGTAGGACAGCCCCAGCATTTT
CASSLEGRVGQPQHF
>TRBV29-1|TRBJ2-5|.|.
TGCAGCGTTTATCGAGTCCAAGAGACCCAGTACTTC
CSVYRVQETQYF
>TRBV7-9|TRBJ2-3|TRBD2|.
TGTGCCAGCAGCTTGCTAGCGGGGGACCTCCGAACGGGAGATACGCAGTATTTT
CASSLLAGDLRTGDTQYF
>TRBV11-3|TRBJ1-2|.|.
TGTGCCAGCAGCTTATCGGGAAGTGGCTACACCTTC
CASSLSGSGYTF
>TRBV7-2|TRBJ1-3|.|.
TGTGCCAGCAGCCCAGCCCACAGGAATGGAAACACCATATATTTT
CASSPAHRNGNTIYF
>TRBV7-2|TRBJ1-2|.|few
TGTGCCAGCAGCTTGACCAGGTCAACTGGCTACACCTTC
CASSLTRSTGYTF
>TRBV5-4|TRBJ1-2|TRBD1|.
TGTGCCAGCAGTTCGGGGACAGGGCCGGGCGGCTACACCTTC
CASSSGTGPGGYTF
>TRBV9|TRBJ2-3|.|.
TGTGCCAGCAGCGTAGAGGTTAGCGGAAGGGATACGCAGTATTTT
CASSVEVSGRDTQYF
>TRBV27|TRBJ1-2|TRBD1|.
TGTGCCAGCAGTCCCGGGACAGCTCAGAGTGGCTACACCTTC
CASSPGTAQSGYTF
>TRBV6-5|TRBJ1-2|TRBD1|once
TGTGCCAGCAGTTACTCGGAGGGGGCGTATGGCTACACCTTC
CASSYSEGAYGYTF
>TRBV30|TRBJ2-3|.|.
TGTGCCTGGGAGGGCGGGCCAGCCAACACAGATACGCAGTATTTT
CAWEGGPANTDTQYF
>TRBV5-1|TRBJ2-3|TRBD1|once
TGCGCCAGCAGCCCCGGGACAGCACTTTACACAGATACGCAGTATTTT
CASSPGTALYTDTQYF
>TRBV30|TRBJ1-6|TRBD1|few
TGTGCCTGGTACAGGGGTTCCTATAATTCACCCCTCCACTTT
CAWYRGSYNSPLHF
>TRBV10-3|TRBJ2-2|TRBD1|few
TGTGCCATCAGCCCCGGGACAGGGGGGACCGGGGAGCTGTTTTTT
CAISPGTGGTGELFF